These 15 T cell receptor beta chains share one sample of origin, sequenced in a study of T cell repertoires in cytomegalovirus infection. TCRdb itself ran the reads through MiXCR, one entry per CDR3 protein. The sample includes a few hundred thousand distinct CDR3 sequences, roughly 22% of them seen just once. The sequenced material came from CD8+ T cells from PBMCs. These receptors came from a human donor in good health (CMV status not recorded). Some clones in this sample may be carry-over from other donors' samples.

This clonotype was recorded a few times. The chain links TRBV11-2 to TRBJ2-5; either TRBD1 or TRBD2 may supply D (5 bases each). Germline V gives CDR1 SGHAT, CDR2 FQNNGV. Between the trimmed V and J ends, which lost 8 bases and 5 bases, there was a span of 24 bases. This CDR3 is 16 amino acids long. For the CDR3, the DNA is TGTGCCAGCTATCGAAGGGGCCCGGGGAGTGCGGAGACCCAGTACTTC. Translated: CASYRRGPGSAETQYF. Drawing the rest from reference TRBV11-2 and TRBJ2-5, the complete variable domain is EAGVAQSPRYKIIEKRQSVAFWCNPISGHATLYWYQQILGQGPKLLIQFQNNGVVDDSQLPKDRFSAERLKGVDSTLKIQPAKLEDSAVYLCASYRRGPGSAETQYFGPGTRLLVL.

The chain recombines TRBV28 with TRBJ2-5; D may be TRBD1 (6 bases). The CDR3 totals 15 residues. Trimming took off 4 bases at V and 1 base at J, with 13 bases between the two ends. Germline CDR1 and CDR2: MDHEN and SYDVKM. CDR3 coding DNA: TGTGCCAGCAGTTCGCCTCTGACAGGCCAAGAGACCCAGTACTTC. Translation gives CASSSPLTGQETQYF.

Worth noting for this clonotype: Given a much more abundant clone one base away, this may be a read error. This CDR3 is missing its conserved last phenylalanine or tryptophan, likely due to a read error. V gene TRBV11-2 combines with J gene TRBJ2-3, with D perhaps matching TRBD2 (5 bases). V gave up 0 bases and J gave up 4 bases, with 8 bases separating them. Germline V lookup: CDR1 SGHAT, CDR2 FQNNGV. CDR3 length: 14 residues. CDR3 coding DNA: TGTGCCAGCAGCTTAGATCTCGGGGCAGATACGCAGTATATT. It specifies CASSLDLGADTQYI.

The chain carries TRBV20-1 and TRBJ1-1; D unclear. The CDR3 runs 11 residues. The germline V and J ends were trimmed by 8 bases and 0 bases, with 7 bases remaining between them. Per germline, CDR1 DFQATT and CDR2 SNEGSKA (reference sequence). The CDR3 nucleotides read TGCAGTTCATTCTTGAACACTGAAGCTTTCTTT. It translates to CSSFLNTEAFF.

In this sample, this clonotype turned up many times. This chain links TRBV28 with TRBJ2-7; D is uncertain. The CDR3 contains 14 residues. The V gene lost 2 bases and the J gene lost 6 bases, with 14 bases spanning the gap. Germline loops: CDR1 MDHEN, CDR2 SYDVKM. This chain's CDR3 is CASSLALTPLEQYF. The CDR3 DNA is TGTGCCAGCAGTTTAGCGTTGACGCCGCTCGAGCAGTACTTC.

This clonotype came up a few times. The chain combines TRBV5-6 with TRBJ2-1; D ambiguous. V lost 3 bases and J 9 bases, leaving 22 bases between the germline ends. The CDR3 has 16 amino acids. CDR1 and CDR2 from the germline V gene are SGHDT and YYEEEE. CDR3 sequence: CASSSPQVTMGSEQFF. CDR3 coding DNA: TGTGCCAGCAGCTCACCTCAGGTTACAATGGGTAGTGAGCAGTTCTTC.

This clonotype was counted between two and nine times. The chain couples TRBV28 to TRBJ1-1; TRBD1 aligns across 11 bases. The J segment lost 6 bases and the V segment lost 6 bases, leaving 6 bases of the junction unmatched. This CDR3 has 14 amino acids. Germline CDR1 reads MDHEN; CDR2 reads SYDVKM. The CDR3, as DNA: TGTGCCAGCAGGGGGACAGGGGGTCCTCCTGAAGCTTTCTTT. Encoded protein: CASRGTGGPPEAFF.

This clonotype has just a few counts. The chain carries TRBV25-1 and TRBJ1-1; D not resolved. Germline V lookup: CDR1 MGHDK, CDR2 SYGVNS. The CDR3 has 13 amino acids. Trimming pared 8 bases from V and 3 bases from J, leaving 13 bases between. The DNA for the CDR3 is TGTGCCAGCTCCTTCTCCGGGTACACTGAAGCTTTCTTT. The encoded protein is CASSFSGYTEAFF.

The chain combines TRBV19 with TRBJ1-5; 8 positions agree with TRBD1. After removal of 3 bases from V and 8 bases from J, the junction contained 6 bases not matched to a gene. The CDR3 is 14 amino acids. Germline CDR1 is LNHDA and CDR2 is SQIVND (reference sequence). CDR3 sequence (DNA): TGTGCCAGTAGTATCCGGACAGGGTCTAAGCCCCAGCATTTT. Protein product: CASSIRTGSKPQHF.

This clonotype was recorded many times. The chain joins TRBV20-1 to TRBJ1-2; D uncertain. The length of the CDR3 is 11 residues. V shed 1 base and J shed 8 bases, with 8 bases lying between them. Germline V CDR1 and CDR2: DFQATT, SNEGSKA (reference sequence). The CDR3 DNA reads TGCAGTGCTAGAGTCCCAGTCGGCTACACCTTC. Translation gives CSARVPVGYTF.

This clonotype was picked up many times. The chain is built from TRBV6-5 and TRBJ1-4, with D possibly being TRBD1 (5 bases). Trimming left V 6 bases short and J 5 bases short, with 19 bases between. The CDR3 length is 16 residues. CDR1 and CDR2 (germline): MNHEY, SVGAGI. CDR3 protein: CASSNFPGSPNEKLFF. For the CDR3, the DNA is TGTGCCAGCAGCAACTTTCCAGGGTCCCCCAATGAAAAACTGTTTTTT.

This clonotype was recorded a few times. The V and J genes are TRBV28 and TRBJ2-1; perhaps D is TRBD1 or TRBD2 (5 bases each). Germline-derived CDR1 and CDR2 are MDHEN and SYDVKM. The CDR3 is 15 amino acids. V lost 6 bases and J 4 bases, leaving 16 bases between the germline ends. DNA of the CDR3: TGTGCCAGCAGGGAGGTTTGGGGACCTTACAATGAGCAGTTCTTC. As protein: CASREVWGPYNEQFF.

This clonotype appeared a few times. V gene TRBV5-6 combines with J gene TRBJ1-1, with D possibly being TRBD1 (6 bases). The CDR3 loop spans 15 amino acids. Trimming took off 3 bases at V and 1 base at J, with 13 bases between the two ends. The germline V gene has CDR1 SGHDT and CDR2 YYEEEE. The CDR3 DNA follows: TGTGCCAGCAGCTCGCGAGGACAGCAGAACACTGAAGCTTTCTTT. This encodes CASSSRGQQNTEAFF.

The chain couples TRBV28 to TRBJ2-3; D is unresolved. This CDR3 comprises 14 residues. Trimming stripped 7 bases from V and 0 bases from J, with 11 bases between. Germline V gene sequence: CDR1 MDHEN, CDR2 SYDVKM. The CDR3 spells CASIGRTSTDTQYF. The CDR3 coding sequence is TGTGCCAGCATTGGCAGAACTAGCACAGATACGCAGTATTTT.

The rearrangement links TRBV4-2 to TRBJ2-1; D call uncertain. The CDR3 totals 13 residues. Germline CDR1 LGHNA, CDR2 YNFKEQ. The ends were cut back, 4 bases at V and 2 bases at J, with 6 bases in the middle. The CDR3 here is CASSRFPYNEQFF. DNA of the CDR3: TGTGCCAGCAGCCGTTTCCCCTACAATGAGCAGTTCTTC.